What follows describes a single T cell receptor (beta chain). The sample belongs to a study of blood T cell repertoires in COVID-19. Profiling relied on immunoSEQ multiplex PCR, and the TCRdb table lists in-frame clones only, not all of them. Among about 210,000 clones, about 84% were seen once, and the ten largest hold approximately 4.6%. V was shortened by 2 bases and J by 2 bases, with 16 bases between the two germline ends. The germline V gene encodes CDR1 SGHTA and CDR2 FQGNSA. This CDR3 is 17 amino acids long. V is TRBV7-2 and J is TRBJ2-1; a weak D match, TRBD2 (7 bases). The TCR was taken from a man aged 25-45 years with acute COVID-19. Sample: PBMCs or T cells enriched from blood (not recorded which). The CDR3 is CASSLYTGGVPYNEQFF. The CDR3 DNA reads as TGTGCCAGCAGCTTATATACGGGGGGCGTCCCCTACAATGAGCAGTTCTTC.